This T cell receptor (beta chain) derives from a study of cytomegalovirus exposure and HLA in healthy donors. J was trimmed by 7 bases and V by 4 bases; bases with no gene match: 11. Looked up from germline, CDR1 is SGHTA and CDR2 is FQGNSA. This CDR3 spans 15 amino acids. This PCR relied on a set of 60 Vbeta primers and 13 Jbeta primers. Using immunoSEQ multiplex PCR, the repertoire was profiled, and TCRdb retains in-frame clones only, with some absent. In the table there are 90,000 to 120,000 clones, roughly 76% of which are singletons. This clone was seen once. The J gene is TRBJ2-5, the V gene TRBV7-2, with 8 positions matching TRBD1. The sample comprised PBMCs. This TCR came from a man younger than 30 in good health and CMV-seronegative. DNA of the CDR3: TGTGCCAGCAGCTCAACCGGGACAGGTTCGGGGACCCAGTACTTC. As protein: CASSSTGTGSGTQYF.